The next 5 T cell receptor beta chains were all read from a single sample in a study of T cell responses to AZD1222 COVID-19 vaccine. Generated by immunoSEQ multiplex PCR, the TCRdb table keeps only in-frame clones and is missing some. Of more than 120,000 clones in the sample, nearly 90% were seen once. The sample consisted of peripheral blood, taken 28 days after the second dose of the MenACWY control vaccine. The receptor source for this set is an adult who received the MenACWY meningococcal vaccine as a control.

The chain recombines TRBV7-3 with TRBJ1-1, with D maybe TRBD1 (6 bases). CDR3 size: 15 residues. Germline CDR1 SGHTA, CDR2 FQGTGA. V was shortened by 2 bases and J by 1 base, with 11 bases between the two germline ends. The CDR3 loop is CASSLAGTKNTEAFF. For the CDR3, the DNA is TGTGCCAGCAGCTTAGCCGGGACAAAGAACACTGAAGCTTTCTTT.

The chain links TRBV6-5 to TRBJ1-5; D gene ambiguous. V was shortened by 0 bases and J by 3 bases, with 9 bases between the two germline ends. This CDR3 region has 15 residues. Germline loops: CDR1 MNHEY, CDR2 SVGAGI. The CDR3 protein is CASSYSYGNNQPQHF. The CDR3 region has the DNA TGTGCCAGCAGTTACTCGTACGGGAACAATCAGCCCCAGCATTTT.

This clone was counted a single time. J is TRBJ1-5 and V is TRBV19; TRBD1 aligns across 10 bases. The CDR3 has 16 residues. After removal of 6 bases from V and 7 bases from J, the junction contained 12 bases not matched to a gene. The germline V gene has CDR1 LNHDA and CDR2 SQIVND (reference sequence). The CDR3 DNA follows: TGTGCCAGTAGCCCTACGGACAGGGGGATGAGACAGCCCCAGCATTTT. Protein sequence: CASSPTDRGMRQPQHF.

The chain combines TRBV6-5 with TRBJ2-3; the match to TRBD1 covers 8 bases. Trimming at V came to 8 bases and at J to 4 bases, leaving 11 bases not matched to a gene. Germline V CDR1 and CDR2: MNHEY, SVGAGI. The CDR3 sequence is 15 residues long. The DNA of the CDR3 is TGTGCCAGCTACCGATTCAGGGGGCGCGCAGATACGCAGTATTTT. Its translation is CASYRFRGRADTQYF.

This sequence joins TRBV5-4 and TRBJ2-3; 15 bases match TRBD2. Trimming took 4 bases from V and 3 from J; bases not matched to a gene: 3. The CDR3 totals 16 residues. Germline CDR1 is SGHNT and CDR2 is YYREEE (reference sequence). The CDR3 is CASSLGTSGRTDTQYF. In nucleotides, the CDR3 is TGTGCCAGCAGCCTGGGGACTAGCGGGAGGACAGATACGCAGTATTTT.